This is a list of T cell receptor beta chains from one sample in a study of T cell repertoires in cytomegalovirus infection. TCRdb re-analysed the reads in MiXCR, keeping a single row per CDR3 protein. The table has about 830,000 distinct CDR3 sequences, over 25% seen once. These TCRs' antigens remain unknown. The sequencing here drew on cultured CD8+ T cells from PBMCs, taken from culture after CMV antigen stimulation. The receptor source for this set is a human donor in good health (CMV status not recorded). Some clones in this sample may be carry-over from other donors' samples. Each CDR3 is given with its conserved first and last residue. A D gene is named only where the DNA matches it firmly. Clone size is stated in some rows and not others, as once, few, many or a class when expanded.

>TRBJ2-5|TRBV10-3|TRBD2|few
TGTGCCATCCTGGACCGGGGAGGGGAGACCCAGTACTTC
CAILDRGGETQYF
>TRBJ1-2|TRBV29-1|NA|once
TGCAGTGCGTTATCCGGGGAGAGCTATGGCTACACCTTC
CSALSGESYGYTF
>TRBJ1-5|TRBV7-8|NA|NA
TGTGCCAGCAGCTTAATGGGTTTGCGGAATCAGCCCCAGCATTTT
CASSLMGLRNQPQHF
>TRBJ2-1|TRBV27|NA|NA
TGTGCCAGCAGTTTATCGGGTTACTCGGGGGAGAATGAGCAGTTCTTC
CASSLSGYSGENEQFF
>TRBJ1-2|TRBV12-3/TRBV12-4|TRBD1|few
TGTGCCAGCAGTGTCACAGGGGGGATAGATGGCTACACCTTC
CASSVTGGIDGYTF
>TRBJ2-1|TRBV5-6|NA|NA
TGTGCCAGCACCTTGGTCGGGGACGATGAGCAGTTCTTC
CASTLVGDDEQFF
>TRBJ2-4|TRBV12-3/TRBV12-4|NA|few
TGTGCCAGCCGAGGGGGAGGCCAAAACATTCAGTACTTC
CASRGGGQNIQYF
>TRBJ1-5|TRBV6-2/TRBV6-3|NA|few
TGTGCCAGCATAGGACAGCTCAATCAGCCCCAGCATTTT
CASIGQLNQPQHF
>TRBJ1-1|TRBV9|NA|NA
TGTGCCAGCACCCGGGACACCATGAACACTGAAGCTTTCTTT
CASTRDTMNTEAFF
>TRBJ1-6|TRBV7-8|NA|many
TGTGCCAGCAGCCTCAGGGAGGCCAGCGAAAATTCACCCCTCCACTTT
CASSLREASENSPLHF
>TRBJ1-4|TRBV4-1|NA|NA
TGCGCCAGCAGCCGAAAAACCGGGACCGCCGATGAAAAACTGTTTTTT
CASSRKTGTADEKLFF
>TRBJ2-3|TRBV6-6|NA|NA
TGTGCCAGCAGTGACCCAGGGGGGGATATGCAGTATTTT
CASSDPGGDMQYF
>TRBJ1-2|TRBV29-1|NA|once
TGCAGCGTTGAATATCGGTTCTATGGCTACACCTTC
CSVEYRFYGYTF
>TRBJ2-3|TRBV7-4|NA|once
TGTGCCAGCAGCCCCTGGGCAGCGGTTGCTTCGGATACGCAGTATTTT
CASSPWAAVASDTQYF
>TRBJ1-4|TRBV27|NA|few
TGTGCCAGCAGTTTATCGCCCGGGGGTTCGCTTTCTAATGAAAAACTGTTTTTT
CASSLSPGGSLSNEKLFF
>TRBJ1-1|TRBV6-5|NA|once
TGTGCCAGCAGTTACTCCTCCCCAGGGCGAACTGAAGCTTTCTTT
CASSYSSPGRTEAFF
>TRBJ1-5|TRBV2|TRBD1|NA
TGTGCCAGCAGCGGGACAGGGGGCGGTAATCAGCCCCAGCATTTT
CASSGTGGGNQPQHF
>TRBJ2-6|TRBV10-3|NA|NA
TGTGCCATCAGTGAGTGGGAAGGGCGCTCTGGGGCCAACGTCCTGACTTTC
CAISEWEGRSGANVLTF
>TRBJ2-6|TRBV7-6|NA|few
TGTGCCAGCAGCTCGAGGGCCCCCTCTGGGGCCAACGTCCTGACTTTC
CASSSRAPSGANVLTF
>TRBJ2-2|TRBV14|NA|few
TGTGCCAGCAGCCAAGTAACAGGGACGAACACCGGGGAGCTGTTTTTT
CASSQVTGTNTGELFF
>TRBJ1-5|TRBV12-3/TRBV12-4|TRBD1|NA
TGTGCCAGCAGTTTAAGGGGACAGGGGGCGCTGACCCAGCATTTT
CASSLRGQGALTQHF
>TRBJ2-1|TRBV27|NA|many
TGTGCCAGCAGTTTAAGGGCACCGTCCTCCTACAATGAGCAGTTCTTC
CASSLRAPSSYNEQFF
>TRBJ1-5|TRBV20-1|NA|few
TGCAGTGCTAGAGATGGTACGGGAGGAGCCAGCAATCAGCCCCAGCATTTT
CSARDGTGGASNQPQHF
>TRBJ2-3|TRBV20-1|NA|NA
TGCAGTGCTAGAGACCCCGTAGCGAACCCTAGCACAGATACGCAGTATTTT
CSARDPVANPSTDTQYF
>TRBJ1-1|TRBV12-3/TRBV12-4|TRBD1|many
TGTGCCAGCAGTTCCCGGGACAGGGGGACAGGGAACACTGAAGCTTTCTTT
CASSSRDRGTGNTEAFF
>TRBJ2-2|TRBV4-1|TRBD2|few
TGCGCCAGCAGAGATAAGGGAGGGTTTGGGGAGCTGTTTTTT
CASRDKGGFGELFF
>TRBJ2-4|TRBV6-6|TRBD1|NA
TGTGCCAGCAGGGGGACAGGCTACCTCGATTACATTCAGTACTTC
CASRGTGYLDYIQYF
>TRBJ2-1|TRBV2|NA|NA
TGTGCCAGCAGGGGACTCCTCTCAGAGCAGTTCTTC
CASRGLLSEQFF
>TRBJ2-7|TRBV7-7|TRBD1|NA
TGTGCTAGCAGCTTAGGGCAGGGGGTCATCTACGAGCAGTACTTC
CASSLGQGVIYEQYF
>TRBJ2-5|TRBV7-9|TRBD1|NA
TGTGCCAGCAGCTTATCGACAGGGGTTACAGAGACCCAGTACTTC
CASSLSTGVTETQYF